Included here is one T cell receptor beta chain sequence, with context. Antigen: not known. The repertoire was sequenced with immunoSEQ multiplex PCR; TCRdb's copy has only in-frame clones and lacks some. Among about 50,000 clones listed, around three quarters were seen once. This sample stems from a study of vaccination effects on CD4 cells after COVID-19. Study information: A median of 72 days separated the second dose and sampling.

After less than twelve days in culture, the CD4+ T cells were isolated. The infection with SARS-CoV-2 (confirmed by PCR) occurred in this person between March and December 2020. Of the BNT162b2 and mRNA-1273 vaccines, participants received two doses of one or the other. Here the sequenced sample was CD4+ T cells from PBMCs cultured without peptide, taken after COVID-19 vaccination. This receptor was taken from a human donor who had a prior SARS-CoV-2 infection.

The CDR3 loop is CASSWREVTDTQYF. CDR3 nucleotides: TGTGCCAGCAGCTGGCGGGAGGTCACAGATACGCAGTATTTT. The rearrangement joins TRBV6-5 to TRBJ2-3, with TRBD2 identical over 8 bases. From germline, CDR1 is MNHEY and CDR2 SVGAGI. V was pared by 6 bases and J by 2 bases, with 4 bases of the junction left unmatched. This CDR3 contains 14 residues.